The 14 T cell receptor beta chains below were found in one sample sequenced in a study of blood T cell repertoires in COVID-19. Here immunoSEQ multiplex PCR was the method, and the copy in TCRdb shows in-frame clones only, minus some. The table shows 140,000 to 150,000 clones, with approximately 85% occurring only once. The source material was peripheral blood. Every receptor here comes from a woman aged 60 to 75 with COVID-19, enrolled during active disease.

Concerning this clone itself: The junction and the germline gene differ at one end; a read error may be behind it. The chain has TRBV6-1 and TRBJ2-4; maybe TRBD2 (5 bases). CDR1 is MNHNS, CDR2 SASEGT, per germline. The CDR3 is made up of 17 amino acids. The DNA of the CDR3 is TGTGCCAGCAGTCAAGCGCGGGCGGAACTAGCCAAAAACATTCAGTACTTC. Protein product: CASSQARAELAKNIQYF.

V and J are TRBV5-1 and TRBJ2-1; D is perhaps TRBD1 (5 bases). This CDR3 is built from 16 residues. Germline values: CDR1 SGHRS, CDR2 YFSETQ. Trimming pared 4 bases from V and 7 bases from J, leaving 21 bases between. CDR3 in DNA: TGCGCCAGCAGCGAGGACGGACAACCTGAATGGAATGAGCAGTTCTTC. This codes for CASSEDGQPEWNEQFF.

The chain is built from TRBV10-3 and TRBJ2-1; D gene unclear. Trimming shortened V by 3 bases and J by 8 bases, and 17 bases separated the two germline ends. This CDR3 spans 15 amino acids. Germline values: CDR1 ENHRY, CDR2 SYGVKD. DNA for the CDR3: TGTGCCATCAGTGACAGTGTACGTTTCGAGGATGAGCAGTTCTTC. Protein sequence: CAISDSVRFEDEQFF.

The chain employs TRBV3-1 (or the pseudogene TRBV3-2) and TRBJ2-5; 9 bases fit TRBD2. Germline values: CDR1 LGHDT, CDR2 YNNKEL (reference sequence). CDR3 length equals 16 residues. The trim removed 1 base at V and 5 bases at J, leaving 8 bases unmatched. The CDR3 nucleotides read TGTGCCAGCAGCCAAGTAGGCAGCGGGGGGTGGGAGACCCAGTACTTC. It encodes CASSQVGSGGWETQYF.

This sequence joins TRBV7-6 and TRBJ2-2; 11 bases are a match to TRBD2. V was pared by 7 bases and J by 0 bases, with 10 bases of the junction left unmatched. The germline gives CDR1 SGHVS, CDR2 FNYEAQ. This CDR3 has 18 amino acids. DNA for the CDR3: TGTGCCAGCACGGAAGGGACTAGCGGATGGACGAACACCGGGGAGCTGTTTTTT. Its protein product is CASTEGTSGWTNTGELFF.

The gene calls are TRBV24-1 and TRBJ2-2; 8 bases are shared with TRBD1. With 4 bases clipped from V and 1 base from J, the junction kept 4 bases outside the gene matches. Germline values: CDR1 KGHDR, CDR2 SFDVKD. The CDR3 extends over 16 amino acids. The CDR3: CATSELGQGNTGELFF. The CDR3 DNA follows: TGTGCCACCAGTGAGCTAGGACAGGGGAACACCGGGGAGCTGTTTTTT.

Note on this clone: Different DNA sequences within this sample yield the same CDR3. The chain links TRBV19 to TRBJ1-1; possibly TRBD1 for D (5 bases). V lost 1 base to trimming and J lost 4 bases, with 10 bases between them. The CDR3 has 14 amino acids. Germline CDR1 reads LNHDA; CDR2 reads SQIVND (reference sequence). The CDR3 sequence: CASSIGSGPTEAFF. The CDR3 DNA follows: TGTGCCAGTAGTATAGGGTCAGGGCCCACTGAAGCTTTCTTT.

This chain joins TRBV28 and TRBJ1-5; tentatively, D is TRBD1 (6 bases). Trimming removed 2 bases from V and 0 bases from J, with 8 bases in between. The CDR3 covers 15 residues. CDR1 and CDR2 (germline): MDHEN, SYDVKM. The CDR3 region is CASSLQGYSNQPQHF. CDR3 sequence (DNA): TGTGCCAGCAGTTTACAGGGGTATAGCAATCAGCCCCAGCATTTT.

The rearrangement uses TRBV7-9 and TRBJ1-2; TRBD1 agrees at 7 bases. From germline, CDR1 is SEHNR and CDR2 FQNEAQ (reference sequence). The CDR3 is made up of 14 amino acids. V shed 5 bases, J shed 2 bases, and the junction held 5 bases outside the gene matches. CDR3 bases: TGTGCCAGCAGCCACGAGACAGGGAACTATGGCTACACCTTC. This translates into CASSHETGNYGYTF.

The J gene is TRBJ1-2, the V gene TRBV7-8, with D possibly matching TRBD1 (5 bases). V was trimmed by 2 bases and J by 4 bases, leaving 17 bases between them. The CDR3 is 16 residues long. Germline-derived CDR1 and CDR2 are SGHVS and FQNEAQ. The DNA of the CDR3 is TGTGCCAGCAGCTTAATTGTTTCCAGGGTTGGCTATGGCTACACCTTC. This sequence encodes CASSLIVSRVGYGYTF. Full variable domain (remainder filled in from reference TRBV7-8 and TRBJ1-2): GAGVSQSPRYKVAKRGQDVALRCDPISGHVSLFWYQQALGQGPEFLTYFQNEAQLDKSGLPSDRFFAERPEGSVSTLKIQRTQQEDSAVYLCASSLIVSRVGYGYTFGSGTRLTVV.

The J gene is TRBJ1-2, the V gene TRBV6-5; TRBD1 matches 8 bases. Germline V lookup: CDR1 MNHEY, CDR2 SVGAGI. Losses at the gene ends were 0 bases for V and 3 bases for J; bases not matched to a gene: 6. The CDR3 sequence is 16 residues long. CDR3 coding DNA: TGTGCCAGCAGTTACTCGGGGACAGGAGCCTACTATGGCTACACCTTC. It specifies CASSYSGTGAYYGYTF.

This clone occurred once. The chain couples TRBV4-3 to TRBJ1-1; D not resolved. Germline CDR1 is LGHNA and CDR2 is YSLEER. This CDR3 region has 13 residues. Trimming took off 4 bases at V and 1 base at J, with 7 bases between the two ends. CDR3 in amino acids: CASSLDQNTEAFF. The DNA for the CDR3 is TGCGCCAGCAGCCTAGACCAGAACACTGAAGCTTTCTTT.

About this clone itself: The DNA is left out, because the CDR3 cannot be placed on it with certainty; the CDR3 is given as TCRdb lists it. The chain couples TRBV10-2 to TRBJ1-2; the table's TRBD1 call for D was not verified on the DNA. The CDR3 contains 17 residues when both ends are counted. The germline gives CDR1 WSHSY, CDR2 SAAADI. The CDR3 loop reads CASILGTGTGAPGGYTF.

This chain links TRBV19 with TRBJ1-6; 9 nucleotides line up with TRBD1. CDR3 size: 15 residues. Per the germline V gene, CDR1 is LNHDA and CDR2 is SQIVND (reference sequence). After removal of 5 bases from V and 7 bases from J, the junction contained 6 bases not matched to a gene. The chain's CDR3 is CASSASGTGNSPLHF. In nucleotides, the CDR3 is TGTGCCAGTAGTGCCTCCGGGACAGGGAATTCACCCCTCCACTTT.